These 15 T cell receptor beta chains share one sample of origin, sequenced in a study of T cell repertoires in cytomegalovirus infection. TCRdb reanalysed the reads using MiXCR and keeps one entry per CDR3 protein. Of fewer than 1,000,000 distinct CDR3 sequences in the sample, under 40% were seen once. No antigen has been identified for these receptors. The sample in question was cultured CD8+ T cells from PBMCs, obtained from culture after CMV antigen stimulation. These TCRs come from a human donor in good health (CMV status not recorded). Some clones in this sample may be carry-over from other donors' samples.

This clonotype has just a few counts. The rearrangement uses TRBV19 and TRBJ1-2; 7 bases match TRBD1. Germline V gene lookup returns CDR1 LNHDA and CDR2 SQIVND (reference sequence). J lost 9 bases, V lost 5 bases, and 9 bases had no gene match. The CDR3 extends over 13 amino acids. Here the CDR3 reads CASSPGTAGRYTF. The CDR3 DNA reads TGTGCCAGTAGTCCTGGGACAGCTGGGCGCTACACCTTC.

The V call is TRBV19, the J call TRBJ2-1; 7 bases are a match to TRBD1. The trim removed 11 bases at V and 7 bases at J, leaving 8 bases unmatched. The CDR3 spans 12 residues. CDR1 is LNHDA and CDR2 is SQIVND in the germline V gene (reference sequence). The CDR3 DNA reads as TGTGCCGTGAGACAGGGAAGTAATGAGCAGTTCTTC. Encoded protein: CAVRQGSNEQFF.

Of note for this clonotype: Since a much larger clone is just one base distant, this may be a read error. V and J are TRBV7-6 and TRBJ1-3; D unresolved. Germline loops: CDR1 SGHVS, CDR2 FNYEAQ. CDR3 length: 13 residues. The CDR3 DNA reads TGTGCCAGCAGCCCCAGGAATCAGAACACCATGTATTTT. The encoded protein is CASSPRNQNTMYF.

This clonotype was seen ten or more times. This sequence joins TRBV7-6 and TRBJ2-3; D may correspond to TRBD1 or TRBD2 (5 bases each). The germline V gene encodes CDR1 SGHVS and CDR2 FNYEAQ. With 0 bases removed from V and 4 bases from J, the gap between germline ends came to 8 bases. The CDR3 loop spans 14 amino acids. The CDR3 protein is CASSLAGRADTQYF. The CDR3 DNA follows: TGTGCCAGCAGCTTAGCGGGGCGGGCAGATACGCAGTATTTT.

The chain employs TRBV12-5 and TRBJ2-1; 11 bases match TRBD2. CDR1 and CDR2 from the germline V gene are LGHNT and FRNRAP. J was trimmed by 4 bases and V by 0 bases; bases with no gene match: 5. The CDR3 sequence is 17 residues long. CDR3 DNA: TGTGCTAGTGGTTTGGTACTTACTAGCGGGGGATACAATGAGCAGTTCTTC. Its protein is CASGLVLTSGGYNEQFF.

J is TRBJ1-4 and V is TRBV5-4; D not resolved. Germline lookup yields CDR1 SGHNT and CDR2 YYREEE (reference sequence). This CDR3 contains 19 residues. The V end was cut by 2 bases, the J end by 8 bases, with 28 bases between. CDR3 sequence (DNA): TGTGCCAGCAGCTTTTCGACCCTCGGAATCCTGAGTAGTAAGGAAAAACTGTTTTTT. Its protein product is CASSFSTLGILSSKEKLFF.

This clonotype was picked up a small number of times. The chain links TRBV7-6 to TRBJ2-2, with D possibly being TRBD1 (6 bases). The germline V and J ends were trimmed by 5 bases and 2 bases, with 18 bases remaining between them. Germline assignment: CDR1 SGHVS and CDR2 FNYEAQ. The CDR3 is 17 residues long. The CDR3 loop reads CASSIPAGEYNTGELFF. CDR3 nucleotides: TGTGCCAGCAGCATACCCGCAGGGGAATATAACACCGGGGAGCTGTTTTTT.

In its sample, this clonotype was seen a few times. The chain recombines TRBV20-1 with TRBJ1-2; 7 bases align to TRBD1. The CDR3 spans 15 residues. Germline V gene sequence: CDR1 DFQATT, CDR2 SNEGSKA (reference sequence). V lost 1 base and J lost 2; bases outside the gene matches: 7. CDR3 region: CSARGGLQGNYGYTF. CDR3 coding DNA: TGCAGTGCTAGAGGAGGGCTACAGGGGAACTATGGCTACACCTTC.

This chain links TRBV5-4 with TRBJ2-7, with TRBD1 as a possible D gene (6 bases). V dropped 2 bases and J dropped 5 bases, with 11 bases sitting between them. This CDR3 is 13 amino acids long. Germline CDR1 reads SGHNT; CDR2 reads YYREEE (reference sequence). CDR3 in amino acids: CASSFGGVNEQYV. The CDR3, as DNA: TGTGCCAGCAGCTTTGGGGGCGTCAACGAGCAGTACGTC.

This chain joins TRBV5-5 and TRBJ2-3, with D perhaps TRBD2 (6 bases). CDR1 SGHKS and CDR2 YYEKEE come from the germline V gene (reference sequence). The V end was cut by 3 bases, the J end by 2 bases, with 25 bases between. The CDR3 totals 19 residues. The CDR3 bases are TGTGCCAGCAGCTCTCCCCCGGGAACTGTAGCGGCCACCACAGATACGCAGTATTTT. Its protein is CASSSPPGTVAATTDTQYF. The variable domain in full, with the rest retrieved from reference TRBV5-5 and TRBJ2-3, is DAGVTQSPTHLIKTRGQQVTLRCSPISGHKSVSWYQQVLGQGPQFIFQYYEKEERGRGNFPDRFSARQFPNYSSELNVNALLLGDSALYLCASSSPPGTVAATTDTQYFGPGTRLTVL.

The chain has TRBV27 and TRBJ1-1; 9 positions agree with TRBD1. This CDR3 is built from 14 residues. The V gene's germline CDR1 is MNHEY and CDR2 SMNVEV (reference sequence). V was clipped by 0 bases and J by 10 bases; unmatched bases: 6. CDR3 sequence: CASSLSGQGSIAFF. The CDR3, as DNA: TGTGCCAGCAGTTTATCGGGACAGGGATCGATAGCTTTCTTT.

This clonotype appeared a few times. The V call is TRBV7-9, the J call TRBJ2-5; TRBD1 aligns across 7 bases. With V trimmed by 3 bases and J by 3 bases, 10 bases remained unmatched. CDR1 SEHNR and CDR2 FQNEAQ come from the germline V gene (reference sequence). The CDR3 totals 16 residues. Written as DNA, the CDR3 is TGTGCCAGCAGCTTTATACCGGGACAGAGAAAAGAGACCCAGTACTTC. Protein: CASSFIPGQRKETQYF.

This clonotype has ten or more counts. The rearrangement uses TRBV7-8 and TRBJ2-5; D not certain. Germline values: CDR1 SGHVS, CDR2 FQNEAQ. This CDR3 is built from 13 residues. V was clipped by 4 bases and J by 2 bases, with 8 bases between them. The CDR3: CASSYSVQETQYF. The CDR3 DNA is TGTGCCAGCAGCTACAGCGTACAAGAGACCCAGTACTTC. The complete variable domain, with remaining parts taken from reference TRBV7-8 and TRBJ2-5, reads GAGVSQSPRYKVAKRGQDVALRCDPISGHVSLFWYQQALGQGPEFLTYFQNEAQLDKSGLPSDRFFAERPEGSVSTLKIQRTQQEDSAVYLCASSYSVQETQYFGPGTRLLVL.

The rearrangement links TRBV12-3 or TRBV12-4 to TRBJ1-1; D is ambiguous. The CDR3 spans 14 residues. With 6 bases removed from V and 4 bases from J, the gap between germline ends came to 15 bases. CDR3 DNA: TGTGCCAGCAGGGACTCTGGGGAGGGCACTGAAGCTTTCTTT. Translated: CASRDSGEGTEAFF.

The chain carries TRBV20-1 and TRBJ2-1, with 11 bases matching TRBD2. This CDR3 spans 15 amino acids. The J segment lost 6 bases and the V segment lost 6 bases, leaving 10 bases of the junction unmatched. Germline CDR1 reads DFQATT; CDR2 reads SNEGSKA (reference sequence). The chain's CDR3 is CSAPQLAGVPNEQFF. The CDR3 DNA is TGCAGTGCCCCCCAACTAGCGGGGGTGCCCAATGAGCAGTTCTTC.